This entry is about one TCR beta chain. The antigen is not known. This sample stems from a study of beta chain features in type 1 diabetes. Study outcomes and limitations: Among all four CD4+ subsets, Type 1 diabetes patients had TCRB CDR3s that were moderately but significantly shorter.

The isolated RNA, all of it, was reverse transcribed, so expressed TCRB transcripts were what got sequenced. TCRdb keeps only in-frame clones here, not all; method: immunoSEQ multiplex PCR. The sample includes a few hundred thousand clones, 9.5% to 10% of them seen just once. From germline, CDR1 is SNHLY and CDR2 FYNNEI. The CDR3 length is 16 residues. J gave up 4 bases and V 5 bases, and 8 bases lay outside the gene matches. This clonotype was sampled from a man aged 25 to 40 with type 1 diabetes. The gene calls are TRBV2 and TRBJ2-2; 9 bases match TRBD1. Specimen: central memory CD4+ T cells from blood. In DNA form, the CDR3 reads TGTGCCAGCAGTCCCCCCGGGACAGGGCTCACCGGGGAGCTGTTTTTT. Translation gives CASSPPGTGLTGELFF.